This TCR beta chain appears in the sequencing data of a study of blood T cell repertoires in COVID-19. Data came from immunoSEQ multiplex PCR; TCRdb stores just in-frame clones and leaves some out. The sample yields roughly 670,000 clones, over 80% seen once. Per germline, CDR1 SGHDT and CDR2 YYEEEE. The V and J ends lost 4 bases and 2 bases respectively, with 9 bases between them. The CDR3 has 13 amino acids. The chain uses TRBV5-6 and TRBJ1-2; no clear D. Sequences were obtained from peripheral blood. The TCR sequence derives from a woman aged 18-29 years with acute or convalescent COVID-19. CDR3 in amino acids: CASSPRLNYGYTF. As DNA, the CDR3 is TGTGCCAGCAGCCCCAGGCTCAACTATGGCTACACCTTC.